The 12 T cell receptor beta chains given below trace back to one sample, sequenced in a study of technical replicates of blood from several donors. The repertoire was sequenced with immunoSEQ multiplex PCR; TCRdb's copy has only in-frame clones and lacks some. The sample has 73,000 or so clones, roughly 91% seen once. Sequencing was carried out using T cells isolated from PBMCs. Source of these receptors: a human donor in good health.

The V call is TRBV11-3, the J call TRBJ1-5, with a weak D call TRBD1 (6 bases). Germline V CDR1 and CDR2: SGHNT, YENEEA. The CDR3 extends over 15 amino acids. The CDR3 sequence is CAPLGNYREYQPQHF. CDR3 nucleotides: TGTGCGCCCCTGGGCAATTACAGGGAATACCAGCCCCAGCATTTT.

This clone was observed once. The CDR3 is CASSLANSYNSPLHF. CDR3 coding DNA: TGCGCCAGCAGCTTGGCAAACTCCTATAATTCACCCCTCCACTTT. The rearrangement uses TRBV5-1 and TRBJ1-6; D gene uncertain. CDR1 and CDR2 from the germline V gene are SGHRS and YFSETQ. The CDR3 has 15 amino acids. The V gene lost 0 bases and the J gene lost 0 bases, with 4 bases spanning the gap.

The chain uses TRBV19 and TRBJ2-1; 9 bases are a match to TRBD1. The CDR3 is made up of 17 amino acids. The V gene's germline CDR1 is LNHDA and CDR2 SQIVND (reference sequence). J gave up 5 bases and V 3 bases, and 11 bases lay outside the gene matches. CDR3 sequence: CASSISRGQGRNNEQFF. The CDR3 nucleotides are TGTGCCAGTAGTATTAGTAGAGGACAGGGGCGGAACAATGAGCAGTTCTTC. Complete variable domain (other parts from reference TRBV19 and TRBJ2-1): DGGITQSPKYLFRKEGQNVTLSCEQNLNHDAMYWYRQDPGQGLRLIYYSQIVNDFQKGDIAEGYSVSREKKESFPLTVTSAQKNPTAFYLCASSISRGQGRNNEQFFGPGTRLTVL.

CDR3 residues: CAISVNYEQYF. The CDR3, as DNA: TGTGCCATCAGTGTAAACTACGAGCAGTACTTC. The chain uses TRBV10-3 and TRBJ2-7; no definite D call. This CDR3 has 11 amino acids. Trimming removed 4 bases at V and 3 bases at J, with 4 bases between. The V gene's germline CDR1 is ENHRY and CDR2 SYGVKD.

This CDR3 is CASSPGTGEFNTIYF. In DNA form, the CDR3 reads TGTGCCAGCAGCCCCGGGACAGGGGAATTCAACACCATATATTTT. The chain is built from TRBV5-5 and TRBJ1-3; the match to TRBD1 covers 10 bases. The trim removed 4 bases at V and 7 bases at J, leaving 8 bases unmatched. In germline, CDR1 is SGHKS, CDR2 YYEKEE (reference sequence). This CDR3 has 15 residues.

DNA for the CDR3: TGTGCCAGCCGAGCGGGAGGGTACAATGAGCAGTTCTTC. This encodes CASRAGGYNEQFF. The chain is built from TRBV9 and TRBJ2-1; 10 bases fit TRBD2. Germline V gives CDR1 SGDLS, CDR2 YYNGEE. With V trimmed by 7 bases and J by 4 bases, 2 bases remained unmatched. The CDR3 spans 13 residues.

This chain connects TRBV6-1 to TRBJ2-2, with 9 bases aligning to TRBD2. V was pared by 4 bases and J by 3 bases, with 9 bases of the junction left unmatched. Germline loops: CDR1 MNHNS, CDR2 SASEGT. CDR3 length: 17 residues. Here the CDR3 DNA reads TGTGCCAGCAGTGTTTTTAGCGGGGGTTTCGACACCGGGGAGCTGTTTTTT. It is translated as CASSVFSGGFDTGELFF.

The rearrangement joins TRBV5-1 to TRBJ2-1, with 14 bases identical to TRBD2. V shed 4 bases, J shed 3 bases, and the junction held 6 bases outside the gene matches. The CDR3 totals 17 residues. CDR1 is SGHRS and CDR2 is YFSETQ in the germline V gene. DNA for the CDR3: TGCGCCAGCAGCCCTGGACTAGCGGGAGGATTCTACAATGAGCAGTTCTTC. Its protein is CASSPGLAGGFYNEQFF.

This clone appeared a single time. The chain combines TRBV27 with TRBJ2-2; D may be TRBD2 (10 bases). CDR1 and CDR2 from the germline V gene are MNHEY and SMNVEV (reference sequence). V was trimmed by 1 base and J by 2 bases, leaving 32 bases between them. CDR3 length equals 23 residues. This CDR3 is CASSLWGQGYSGTSAFNTGELFF. The CDR3 nucleotides are TGTGCCAGCAGTTTATGGGGACAGGGTTATTCCGGGACTAGCGCCTTTAACACCGGGGAGCTGTTTTTT.

This rearrangement joins TRBV11-2 to TRBJ2-7, with 8 bases identical to TRBD2. The CDR3 loop spans 16 amino acids. Per the germline V gene, CDR1 is SGHAT and CDR2 is FQNNGV. Trimming cost V 1 base and J 2 bases; bases outside gene matches: 7. The CDR3 bases are TGTGCCAGCAGCTTAGTCACTAGCGGCCCCACCTACGAGCAGTACTTC. It codes for CASSLVTSGPTYEQYF.

The chain employs TRBV11-2 and TRBJ2-2; the match to TRBD2 covers 9 bases. Germline trimming cut 2 bases from V and 4 bases from J; bases unmatched to any gene: 8. CDR1 and CDR2 (germline): SGHAT, FQNNGV. The CDR3 runs 17 residues. CDR3 sequence: CASSLSAGGPSTGELFF. For the CDR3, the DNA is TGTGCCAGCAGCTTATCTGCGGGAGGGCCCAGCACCGGGGAGCTGTTTTTT.

This clone was seen just once. The J gene is TRBJ2-2, the V gene TRBV30, with D tentatively TRBD1 (6 bases). Trimming stripped 5 bases from V and 3 bases from J, with 10 bases between. Germline V CDR1 and CDR2: GTSNPN, SVGIG (reference sequence). This CDR3 region has 13 residues. The CDR3 spells CAWEDSYTGELFF. The CDR3 DNA reads TGTGCCTGGGAGGACAGCTACACCGGGGAGCTGTTTTTT. Full variable domain (missing parts from reference TRBV30 and TRBJ2-2): SQTIHQWPATLVQPVGSPLSLECTVEGTSNPNLYWYRQAAGRGLQLLFYSVGIGQISSEVPQNLSASRPQDRQFILSSKKLLLSDSGFYLCAWEDSYTGELFFGEGSRLTVL.